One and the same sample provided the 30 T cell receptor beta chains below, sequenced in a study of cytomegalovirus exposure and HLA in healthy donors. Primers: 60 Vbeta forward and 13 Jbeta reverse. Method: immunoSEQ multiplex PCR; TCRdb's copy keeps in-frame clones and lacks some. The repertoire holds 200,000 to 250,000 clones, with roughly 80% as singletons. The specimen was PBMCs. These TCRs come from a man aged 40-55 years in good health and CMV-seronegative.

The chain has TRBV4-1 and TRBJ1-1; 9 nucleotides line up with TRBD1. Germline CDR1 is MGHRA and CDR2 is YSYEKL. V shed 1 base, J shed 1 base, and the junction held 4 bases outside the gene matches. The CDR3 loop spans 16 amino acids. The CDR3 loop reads CASSQGYRGPNTEAFF. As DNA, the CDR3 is TGCGCCAGCAGCCAAGGGTACAGGGGGCCGAACACTGAAGCTTTCTTT.

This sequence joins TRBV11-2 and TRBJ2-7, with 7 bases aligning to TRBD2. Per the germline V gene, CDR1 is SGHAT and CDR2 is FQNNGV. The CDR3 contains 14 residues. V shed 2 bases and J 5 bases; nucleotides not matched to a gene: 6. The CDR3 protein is CASSLRAGVDEQYF. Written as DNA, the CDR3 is TGTGCCAGCAGCTTACGGGCGGGAGTGGACGAGCAGTACTTC.

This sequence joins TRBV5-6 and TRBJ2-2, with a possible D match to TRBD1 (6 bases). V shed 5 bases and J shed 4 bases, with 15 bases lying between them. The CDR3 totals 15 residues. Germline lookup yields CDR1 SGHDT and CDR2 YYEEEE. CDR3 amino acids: CASSPFPGATGELFF. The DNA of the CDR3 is TGTGCCAGCAGTCCCTTCCCAGGGGCCACCGGGGAGCTGTTTTTT.

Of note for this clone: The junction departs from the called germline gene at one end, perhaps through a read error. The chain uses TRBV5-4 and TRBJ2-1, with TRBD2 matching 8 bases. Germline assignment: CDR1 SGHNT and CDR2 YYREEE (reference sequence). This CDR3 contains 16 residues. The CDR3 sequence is CASSPRREGSHNEQFF. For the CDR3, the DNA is TGTGCCAGCAGCCCTCGCCGGGAGGGCTCCCACAATGAGCAGTTCTTC.

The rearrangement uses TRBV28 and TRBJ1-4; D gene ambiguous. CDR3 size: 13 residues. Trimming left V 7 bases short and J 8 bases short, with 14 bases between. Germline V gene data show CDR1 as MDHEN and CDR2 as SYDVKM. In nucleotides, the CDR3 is TGTGCCAGCAAGGACGGAACGGGGGAAAAACTGTTTTTT. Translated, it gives CASKDGTGEKLFF.

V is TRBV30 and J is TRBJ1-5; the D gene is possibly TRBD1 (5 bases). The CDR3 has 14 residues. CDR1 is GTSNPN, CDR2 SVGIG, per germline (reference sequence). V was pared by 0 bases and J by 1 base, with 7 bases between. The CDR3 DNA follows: TGTGCCTGGAGTGTCGGGGGGAGCAATCAGCCCCAGCATTTT. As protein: CAWSVGGSNQPQHF.

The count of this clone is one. CDR3 amino acids: CASSTQVYSGNTIYF. CDR3 DNA sequence: TGTGCCAGCAGTACACAGGTTTACTCTGGAAACACCATATATTTT. This sequence joins TRBV6-5 and TRBJ1-3; D may be TRBD1 (5 bases). This CDR3 spans 15 amino acids. Germline assignment: CDR1 MNHEY and CDR2 SVGAGI. The V gene lost 5 bases and the J gene lost 0 bases, with 11 bases spanning the gap.

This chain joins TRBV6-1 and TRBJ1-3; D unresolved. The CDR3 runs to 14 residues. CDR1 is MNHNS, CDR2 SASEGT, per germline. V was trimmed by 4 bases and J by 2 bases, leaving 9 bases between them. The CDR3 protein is CASSVMGPGNTIYF. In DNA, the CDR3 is TGTGCCAGCAGTGTGATGGGCCCTGGAAACACCATATATTTT.

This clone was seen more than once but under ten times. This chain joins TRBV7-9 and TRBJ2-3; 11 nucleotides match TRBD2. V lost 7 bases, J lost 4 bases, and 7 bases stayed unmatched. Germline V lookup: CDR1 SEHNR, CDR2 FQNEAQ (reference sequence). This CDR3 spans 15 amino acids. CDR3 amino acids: CASTPSGGSSDTQYF. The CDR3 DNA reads TGTGCCAGCACCCCTAGCGGGGGGAGTTCAGATACGCAGTATTTT.

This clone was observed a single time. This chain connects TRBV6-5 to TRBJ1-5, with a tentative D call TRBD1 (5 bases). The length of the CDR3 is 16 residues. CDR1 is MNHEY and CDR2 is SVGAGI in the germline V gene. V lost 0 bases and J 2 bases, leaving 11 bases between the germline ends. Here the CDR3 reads CASSYSSAGRNQPQHF. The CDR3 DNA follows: TGTGCCAGCAGTTACTCCTCGGCGGGACGCAATCAGCCCCAGCATTTT.

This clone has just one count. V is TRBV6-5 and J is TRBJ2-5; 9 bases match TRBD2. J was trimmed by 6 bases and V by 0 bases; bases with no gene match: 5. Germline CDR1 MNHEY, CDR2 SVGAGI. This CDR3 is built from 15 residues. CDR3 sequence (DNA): TGTGCCAGCAGTTACTCGATCAGCGGGGGGAAGACCCAGTACTTC. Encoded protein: CASSYSISGGKTQYF.

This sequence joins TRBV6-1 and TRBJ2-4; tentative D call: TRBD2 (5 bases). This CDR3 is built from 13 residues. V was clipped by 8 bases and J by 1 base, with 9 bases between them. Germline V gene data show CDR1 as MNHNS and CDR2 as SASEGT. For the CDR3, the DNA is TGTGCCAGCGTGAGGGATGCCAAAAACATTCAGTACTTC. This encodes CASVRDAKNIQYF.

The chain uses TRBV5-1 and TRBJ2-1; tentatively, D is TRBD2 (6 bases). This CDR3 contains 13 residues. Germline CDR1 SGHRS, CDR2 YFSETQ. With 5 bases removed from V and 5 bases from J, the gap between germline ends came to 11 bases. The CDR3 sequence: CASRDYPDNEQFF. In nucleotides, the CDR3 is TGCGCCAGCAGGGACTACCCAGACAATGAGCAGTTCTTC.

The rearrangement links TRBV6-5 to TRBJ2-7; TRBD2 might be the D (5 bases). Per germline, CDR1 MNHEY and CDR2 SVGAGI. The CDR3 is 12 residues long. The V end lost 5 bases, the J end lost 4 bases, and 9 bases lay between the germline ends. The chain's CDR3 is CASSTKRYEQYF. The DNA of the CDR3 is TGTGCCAGCAGTACTAAGCGGTACGAGCAGTACTTC.

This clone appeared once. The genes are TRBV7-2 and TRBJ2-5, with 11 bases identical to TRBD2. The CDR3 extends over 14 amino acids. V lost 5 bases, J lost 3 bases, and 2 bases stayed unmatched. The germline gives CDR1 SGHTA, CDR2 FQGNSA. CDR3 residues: CASSQGLAEETQYF. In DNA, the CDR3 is TGTGCCAGCAGCCAGGGACTAGCGGAAGAGACCCAGTACTTC.

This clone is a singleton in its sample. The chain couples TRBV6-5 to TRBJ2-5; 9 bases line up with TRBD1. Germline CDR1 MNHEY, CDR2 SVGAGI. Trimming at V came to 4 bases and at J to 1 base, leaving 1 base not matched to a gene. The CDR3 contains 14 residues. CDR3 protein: CASSWGQGQETQYF. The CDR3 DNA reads TGTGCCAGCAGTTGGGGACAGGGCCAAGAGACCCAGTACTTC.

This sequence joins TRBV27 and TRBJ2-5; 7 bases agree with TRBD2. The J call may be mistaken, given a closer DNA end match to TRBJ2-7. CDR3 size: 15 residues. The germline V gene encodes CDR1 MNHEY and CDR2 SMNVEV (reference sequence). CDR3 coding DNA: TGTGCCAGCAGTTTCGGAGCGGGGTTGGGCTACGAGCAGTACTTC. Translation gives CASSFGAGLGYEQYF.

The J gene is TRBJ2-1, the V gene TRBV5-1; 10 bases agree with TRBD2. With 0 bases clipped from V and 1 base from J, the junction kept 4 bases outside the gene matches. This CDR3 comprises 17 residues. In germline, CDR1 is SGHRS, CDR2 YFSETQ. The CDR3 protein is CASSLGLAGESYNEQFF. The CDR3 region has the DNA TGCGCCAGCAGCTTGGGGCTAGCGGGAGAATCCTACAATGAGCAGTTCTTC.

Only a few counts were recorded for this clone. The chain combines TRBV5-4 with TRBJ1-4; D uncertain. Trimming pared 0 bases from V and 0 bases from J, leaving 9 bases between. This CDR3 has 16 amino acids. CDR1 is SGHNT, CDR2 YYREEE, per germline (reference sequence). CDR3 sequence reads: CASSLGGFATNEKLFF. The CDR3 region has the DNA TGTGCCAGCAGCTTGGGAGGCTTCGCAACTAATGAAAAACTGTTTTTT.

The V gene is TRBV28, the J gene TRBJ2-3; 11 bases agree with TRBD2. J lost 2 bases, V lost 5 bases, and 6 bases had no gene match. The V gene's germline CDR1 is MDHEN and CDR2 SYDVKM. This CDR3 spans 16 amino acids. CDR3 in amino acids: CASSLGLAANTDTQYF. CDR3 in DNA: TGTGCCAGCAGTCTGGGACTAGCGGCCAACACAGATACGCAGTATTTT.

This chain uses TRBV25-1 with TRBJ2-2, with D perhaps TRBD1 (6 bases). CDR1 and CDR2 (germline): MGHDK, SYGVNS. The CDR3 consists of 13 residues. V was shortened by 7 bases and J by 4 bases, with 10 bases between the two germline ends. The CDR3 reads CASKLDSTGELFF. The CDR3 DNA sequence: TGTGCCAGCAAATTGGACAGCACCGGGGAGCTGTTTTTT.

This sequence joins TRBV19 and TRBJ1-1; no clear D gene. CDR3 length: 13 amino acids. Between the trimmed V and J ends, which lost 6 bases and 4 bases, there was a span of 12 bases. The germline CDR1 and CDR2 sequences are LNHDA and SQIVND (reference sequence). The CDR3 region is CASRTGRFTEAFF. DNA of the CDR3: TGTGCCAGTAGAACCGGGAGATTCACTGAAGCTTTCTTT.

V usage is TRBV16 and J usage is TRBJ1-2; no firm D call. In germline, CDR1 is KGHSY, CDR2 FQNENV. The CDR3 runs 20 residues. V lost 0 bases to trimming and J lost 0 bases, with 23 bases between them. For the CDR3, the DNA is TGTGCCAGCAGCCAATCGGATGTGGGCCAGGAGGTGTTAGCTAACTATGGCTACACCTTC. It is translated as CASSQSDVGQEVLANYGYTF.

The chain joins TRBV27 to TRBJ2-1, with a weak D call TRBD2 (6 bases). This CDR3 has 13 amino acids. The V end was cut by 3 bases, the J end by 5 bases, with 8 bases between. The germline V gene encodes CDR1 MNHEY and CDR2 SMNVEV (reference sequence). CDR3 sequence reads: CASSFWGDNEQFF. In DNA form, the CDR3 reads TGTGCCAGCAGTTTTTGGGGGGACAATGAGCAGTTCTTC.

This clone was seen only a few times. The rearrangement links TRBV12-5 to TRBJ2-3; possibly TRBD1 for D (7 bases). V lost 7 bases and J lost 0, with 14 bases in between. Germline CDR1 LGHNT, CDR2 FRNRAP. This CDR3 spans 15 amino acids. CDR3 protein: CASAIAGGSTDTQYF. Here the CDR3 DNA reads TGTGCTAGTGCAATCGCAGGGGGGAGCACAGATACGCAGTATTTT.

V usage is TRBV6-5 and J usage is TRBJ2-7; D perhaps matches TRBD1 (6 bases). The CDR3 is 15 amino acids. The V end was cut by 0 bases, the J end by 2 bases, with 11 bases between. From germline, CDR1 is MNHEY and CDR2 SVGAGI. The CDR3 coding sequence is TGTGCCAGCAGTTACTCGACAGGACTCCCCTACGAGCAGTACTTC. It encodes CASSYSTGLPYEQYF.

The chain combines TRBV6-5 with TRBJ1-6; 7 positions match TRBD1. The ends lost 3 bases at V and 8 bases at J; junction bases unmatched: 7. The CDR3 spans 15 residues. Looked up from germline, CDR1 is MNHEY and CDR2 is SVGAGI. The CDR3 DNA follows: TGTGCCAGCAGTTATCCCGGCAGGGGGTATTCACCCCTCCACTTT. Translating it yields CASSYPGRGYSPLHF.

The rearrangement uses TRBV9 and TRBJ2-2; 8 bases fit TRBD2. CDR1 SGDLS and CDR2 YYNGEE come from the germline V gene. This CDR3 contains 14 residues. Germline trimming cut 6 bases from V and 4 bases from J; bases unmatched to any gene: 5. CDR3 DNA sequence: TGTGCCAGCACGCTCGGGGGGGGCACCGGGGAGCTGTTTTTT. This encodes CASTLGGGTGELFF.

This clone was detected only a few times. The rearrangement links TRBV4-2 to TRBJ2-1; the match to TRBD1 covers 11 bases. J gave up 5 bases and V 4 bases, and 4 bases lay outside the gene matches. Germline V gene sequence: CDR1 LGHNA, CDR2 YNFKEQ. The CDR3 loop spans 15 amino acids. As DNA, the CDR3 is TGTGCCAGCAGCCGTGGACAGGGGGCTAACAATGAGCAGTTCTTC. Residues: CASSRGQGANNEQFF.

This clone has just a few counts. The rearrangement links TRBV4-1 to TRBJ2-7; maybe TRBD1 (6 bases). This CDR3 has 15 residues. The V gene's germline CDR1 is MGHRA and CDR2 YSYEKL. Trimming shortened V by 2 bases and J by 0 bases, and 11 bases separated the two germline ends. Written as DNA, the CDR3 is TGCGCCAGCAGCCAAAGGGACACAAACTCCTACGAGCAGTACTTC. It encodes CASSQRDTNSYEQYF.